The subject of this entry is one TCR beta chain. The target antigen is unknown. This entry is derived from a study of cytomegalovirus exposure and HLA in healthy donors. The wider study: The 130 or so validation repertoires used a platform that matched the one used for the roughly 700 first-cohort repertoires, as a later analysis reported. Broader study findings: The study recorded around 160 TCR beta chains that were cytomegalovirus-associated. A classifier reportedly called cytomegalovirus status with high sensitivity and specificity. It was confirmed in vitro that a few of the CMV-associated chains were specific for CMV antigens.

Germline loops: CDR1 MDHEN, CDR2 SYDVKM. Trimming took 5 bases from V and 2 from J, leaving 15 bases between them. The CDR3 is 15 residues long. The method was immunoSEQ multiplex PCR; TCRdb's version includes in-frame clones alone and lacks a portion of them. This table holds hundreds of thousands of clones, roughly 87% found once. The receptor's source is a man between 18 and 29 years old in good health and CMV-seropositive. Specimen: PBMCs. This chain links TRBV28 with TRBJ1-2; TRBD1 is a possible D gene (6 bases). The DNA of the CDR3 is TGTGCCAGCAGTCAACCGGGACACGGGAACTATGGCTACACCTTC. Amino acids: CASSQPGHGNYGYTF.